Below, 30 T cell receptor beta chains from the same sample are listed, as sequenced in a study of T-cell reconstitution after alpha-beta-depleted transplantation in children. Preparing the TCRbeta library involved the use of unique molecular identifiers. TCRdb recomputed calls from the PCR reads with MiXCR, one row per CDR3 protein. The table shows more than 500,000 distinct CDR3 sequences, with roughly 11% occurring only once. The sample in question was PBMCs, mostly from graft donor cells, obtained 180 days after TCRalphabeta/CD19-depleted stem cell transplant. The receptors come from a female patient between 2 and 15 years old who had a stem cell transplant for aplastic anemia, so the T cells may come from the graft donor.

The J gene is TRBJ2-7, the V gene TRBV6-1; D ambiguous. The CDR3 totals 12 residues. Germline CDR1 MNHNS, CDR2 SASEGT. V was cut by 6 bases and J by 2 bases, with 8 bases left in between. Here the CDR3 reads CASRDPPYEQYV. The CDR3 coding sequence is TGTGCCAGCAGGGACCCCCCCTACGAGCAGTACGTC.

This clonotype was counted ten times or more. The chain is built from TRBV29-1 and TRBJ2-5, with 8 bases aligning to TRBD2. CDR1 is SQVTM, CDR2 ANQGSEA, per germline. V was pared by 1 base and J by 7 bases, with 11 bases of the junction left unmatched. The CDR3 runs to 15 residues. CDR3 nucleotide sequence: TGCAGCGTTGAAGGATTAGCGGGGACCCTTCGGACCCAGTACTTC. It translates to CSVEGLAGTLRTQYF.

This clonotype has a handful of counts. The chain uses TRBV18 and TRBJ2-7; a weak D match, TRBD2 (6 bases). Germline V gives CDR1 KGHSH, CDR2 LQKENI. CDR3 length equals 15 residues. Trimming pared 5 bases from V and 0 bases from J, leaving 14 bases between. DNA of the CDR3: TGTGCCAGCTCAGCGGTCTCCGGGAGCTCCTACGAGCAGTACTTC. Translating gives CASSAVSGSSYEQYF.

In its sample, this clonotype was seen a few times. The V call is TRBV6-2 or TRBV6-3, the J call TRBJ2-7, with D possibly being TRBD1 or TRBD2 (5 bases each). CDR1 and CDR2 (germline): MNHEY, SVGEGT. Trimming removed 2 bases at V and 2 bases at J, with 13 bases between. There are 15 residues in the CDR3. CDR3 nucleotides: TGTGCCAGCAGTTACGGGGACCGGTTAACCTACGAGCAGTACTTC. Translation gives CASSYGDRLTYEQYF.

The CDR3 here is CASSEYLAGANTGELFF. DNA for the CDR3: TGTGCCAGCAGTGAATACCTAGCGGGAGCGAACACCGGGGAGCTGTTTTTT. The chain links TRBV25-1 to TRBJ2-2; 10 bases agree with TRBD2. This CDR3 is 17 amino acids long. In germline, CDR1 is MGHDK, CDR2 SYGVNS. V was clipped by 0 bases and J by 0 bases; unmatched bases: 1.

This clonotype was counted between two and nine times. V usage is TRBV6-5 and J usage is TRBJ2-7; TRBD2 might be the D (6 bases). Germline V gene lookup returns CDR1 MNHEY and CDR2 SVGAGI. Trimming pared 2 bases from V and 0 bases from J, leaving 23 bases between. The CDR3 consists of 19 residues. The CDR3 reads CASSYRPSEIRVLSYEQYF. The CDR3 DNA follows: TGTGCCAGCAGTTACAGGCCTAGCGAGATTCGGGTCCTCTCCTACGAGCAGTACTTC.

This chain joins TRBV11-3 and TRBJ2-3; 10 nucleotides line up with TRBD1. This CDR3 is 16 amino acids long. Trimming cost V 5 bases and J 3 bases; bases outside gene matches: 8. Germline CDR1 is SGHNT and CDR2 is YENEEA. The CDR3 DNA follows: TGTGCCAGCAGCCCGGGACAGGGGAGAAGAACAGATACGCAGTATTTT. Translating gives CASSPGQGRRTDTQYF. Filled out from reference TRBV11-3 and TRBJ2-3, the complete variable domain reads EAGVVQSPRYKIIEKKQPVAFWCNPISGHNTLYWYLQNLGQGPELLIRYENEEAVDDSQLPKDRFSAERLKGVDSTLKIQPAELGDSAVYLCASSPGQGRRTDTQYFGPGTRLTVL.

This sequence joins TRBV12-5 and TRBJ2-1, with D possibly TRBD2 on 5 matching bases. Germline assignment: CDR1 LGHNT and CDR2 FRNRAP. V was pared by 0 bases and J by 3 bases, with 12 bases between. This CDR3 contains 16 residues. The chain's CDR3 is CASGLVRSGNYNEQFF. CDR3 DNA: TGTGCTAGTGGTTTGGTAAGAAGCGGAAACTACAATGAGCAGTTCTTC. Using reference TRBV12-5 and TRBJ2-1 for the parts outside the CDR3, the full variable domain is DARVTQTPRHKVTEMGQEVTMRCQPILGHNTVFWYRQTMMQGLELLAYFRNRAPLDDSGMPKDRFSAEMPDATLATLKIQPSEPRDSAVYFCASGLVRSGNYNEQFFGPGTRLTVL.

J is TRBJ1-2 and V is TRBV5-1; TRBD1 agrees at 7 bases. With 4 bases clipped from V and 8 bases from J, the junction kept 11 bases outside the gene matches. This CDR3 region has 14 residues. CDR1 is SGHRS, CDR2 YFSETQ, per germline. CDR3 coding DNA: TGCGCCAGCAGCATGACGCGACAGGGCTACGGCTACACCTTC. It specifies CASSMTRQGYGYTF.

This clonotype was counted a single time. A junction boundary mismatches the germline segment, possibly from a read error. The chain joins TRBV20-1 to TRBJ2-6; D is perhaps TRBD1 or TRBD2 (6 bases each). Per the germline V gene, CDR1 is DFQATT and CDR2 is SNEGSKA (reference sequence). CDR3 length: 18 amino acids. The CDR3 loop is CSAPIRGARHSGANGLTF. As DNA, the CDR3 is TGCAGTGCCCCAATAAGGGGGGCGCGACATTCTGGGGCCAACGGCCTGACTTTC.

The V call is TRBV24-1, the J call TRBJ1-1, with D unclear. The CDR3 has 15 amino acids. Trimming shortened V by 3 bases and J by 1 base, and 11 bases separated the two germline ends. Germline-derived CDR1 and CDR2 are KGHDR and SFDVKD. The CDR3 loop reads CATSDPRRGNTEAFF. The CDR3 DNA is TGTGCCACCAGTGATCCCCGACGGGGGAACACTGAAGCTTTCTTT.

There are many counts of this clonotype. V gene TRBV7-9 combines with J gene TRBJ2-6; 8 nucleotides line up with TRBD1. Germline V gene data show CDR1 as SEHNR and CDR2 as FQNEAQ (reference sequence). The V segment lost 5 bases and the J segment 0 bases; nucleotides outside the gene matches: 24. CDR3 length: 23 residues. This CDR3 reads CASSRTSQLGRQGLSSGANVLTF. Written as DNA, the CDR3 is TGTGCCAGCAGCCGCACCTCTCAACTAGGAAGACAGGGGCTAAGCTCTGGGGCCAACGTCCTGACTTTC.

The chain couples TRBV7-8 to TRBJ2-7, with TRBD2 identical over 8 bases. V shed 0 bases and J 4 bases; nucleotides not matched to a gene: 8. Germline V CDR1 and CDR2: SGHVS, FQNEAQ. This CDR3 contains 16 residues. CDR3 region: CASSLALAASGYEQYF. The CDR3, as DNA: TGTGCCAGCAGCTTAGCGCTTGCGGCTAGCGGGTACGAGCAGTACTTC.

The chain is built from TRBV4-3 and TRBJ2-1, with TRBD2 matching 10 bases. This CDR3 is built from 17 residues. V gave up 0 bases and J gave up 4 bases; unmatched junction bases: 6. Looked up from germline, CDR1 is LGHNA and CDR2 is YSLEER. This CDR3 is CASSQEIAGGLYNEQFF. The CDR3 nucleotides are TGCGCCAGCAGCCAAGAGATAGCGGGAGGTTTATACAATGAGCAGTTCTTC.

This chain connects TRBV12-3 or TRBV12-4 to TRBJ1-5; 8 nucleotides agree with TRBD1. The CDR3 is 15 amino acids. Trimming cost V 2 bases and J 4 bases; bases outside gene matches: 4. Written as DNA, the CDR3 is TGTGCCAGCAGTTTACGGACAGGGATAAATCAGCCCCAGCATTTT. Translated, it gives CASSLRTGINQPQHF.

This clonotype has a handful of counts. The rearrangement uses TRBV20-1 and TRBJ2-1, with D uncertain. CDR1 and CDR2 (germline): DFQATT, SNEGSKA (reference sequence). CDR3 length: 10 residues. Between the trimmed V and J ends, which lost 3 bases and 7 bases, there was a span of 4 bases. The CDR3 sequence: CSASSNEQFF. CDR3 DNA sequence: TGCAGTGCTAGTAGTAATGAGCAGTTCTTC.

This clonotype came up a few times. The V call is TRBV20-1, the J call TRBJ1-1; no reliable D call. Trimming removed 1 base at V and 0 bases at J, with 9 bases between. This CDR3 region has 14 residues. Per the germline V gene, CDR1 is DFQATT and CDR2 is SNEGSKA (reference sequence). The CDR3 nucleotides are TGCAGTGCTAGAGGGGTTCGGTTGAACACTGAAGCTTTCTTT. This gives the protein CSARGVRLNTEAFF.

This chain links TRBV4-1 with TRBJ1-2; maybe TRBD1 (5 bases). From germline, CDR1 is MGHRA and CDR2 YSYEKL. Trimming removed 0 bases at V and 4 bases at J, with 9 bases between. The CDR3 is 14 residues long. This chain's CDR3 is CASSQESGTYGYTF. The CDR3 nucleotides are TGCGCCAGCAGCCAAGAATCAGGGACCTATGGCTACACCTTC.

The table lists this clonotype with a few counts. CDR3 in DNA: TGCAGTGCTAGTAGCGGGGGCTTGAACACTGAAGCTTTCTTT. Translated, it gives CSASSGGLNTEAFF. V and J are TRBV20-1 and TRBJ1-1, with a weak D call TRBD1 (6 bases). V lost 3 bases and J lost 0, with 11 bases in between. The CDR3 totals 14 residues. Looked up from germline, CDR1 is DFQATT and CDR2 is SNEGSKA (reference sequence).

This clonotype has only a few counts. The chain links TRBV15 to TRBJ2-5; D unresolved. CDR1 and CDR2 (germline): LNHNV, YYDKDF (reference sequence). V was trimmed by 6 bases and J by 6 bases, leaving 20 bases between them. This CDR3 comprises 15 residues. The CDR3: CATRATGRPLKTQYF. In DNA form, the CDR3 reads TGTGCCACCAGGGCGACGGGCAGACCCTTGAAGACCCAGTACTTC.

This chain links TRBV27 with TRBJ2-1, with D unclear. The ends were cut back, 1 base at V and 8 bases at J, with 12 bases in the middle. The CDR3 is 14 amino acids. Looked up from germline, CDR1 is MNHEY and CDR2 is SMNVEV (reference sequence). This CDR3 is CASSLLDAADEQFF. The CDR3 DNA reads as TGTGCCAGCAGTTTATTGGACGCCGCGGATGAGCAGTTCTTC.

V gene TRBV28 combines with J gene TRBJ2-7, with D maybe TRBD2 (6 bases). The V and J ends lost 3 bases and 10 bases respectively, with 19 bases between them. This CDR3 comprises 14 residues. The germline V gene has CDR1 MDHEN and CDR2 SYDVKM. CDR3 residues: CASSLSAGLADQYF. The CDR3 region has the DNA TGTGCCAGCAGTTTGTCGGCGGGGTTAGCCGACCAGTACTTC.

The chain is built from TRBV20-1 and TRBJ2-1; 7 nucleotides align to TRBD2. Looked up from germline, CDR1 is DFQATT and CDR2 is SNEGSKA (reference sequence). Trimming cost V 0 bases and J 2 bases; bases outside gene matches: 10. The CDR3 is made up of 17 amino acids. DNA of the CDR3: TGCAGTGCTAGAGATAATCAAAGAGGGAGGGCCTACAATGAGCAGTTCTTC. Translation: CSARDNQRGRAYNEQFF.

This chain uses TRBV10-3 with TRBJ2-7; 7 bases line up with TRBD1. Trimming cost V 6 bases and J 3 bases; bases outside gene matches: 5. Per the germline V gene, CDR1 is ENHRY and CDR2 is SYGVKD. The CDR3 consists of 13 residues. CDR3 in DNA: TGTGCCATCAGGATGGACAGGCTCTACGAGCAGTACTTC. Its protein product is CAIRMDRLYEQYF.

This clonotype was counted between two and nine times. The gene calls are TRBV6-6 and TRBJ2-1; TRBD1 is a possible D gene (5 bases). Between the trimmed V and J ends, which lost 6 bases and 1 base, there was a span of 7 bases. Germline V gene sequence: CDR1 MNHNY, CDR2 SVGAGI (reference sequence). This CDR3 spans 13 amino acids. The CDR3 here is CASSRQSYNEQFF. The CDR3 DNA is TGTGCCAGCAGCCGACAGTCCTACAATGAGCAGTTCTTC.

This clonotype was observed a few times. The J gene is TRBJ2-5, the V gene TRBV6-2 or TRBV6-3; a possible D gene is TRBD2 (5 bases). Germline-derived CDR1 and CDR2 are MNHEY and SVGEGT. This CDR3 is 17 amino acids long. V lost 0 bases and J lost 0, with 14 bases in between. The CDR3, as DNA: TGTGCCAGCAGTTACTCGATCCAGCGGTCACACCAAGAGACCCAGTACTTC. It encodes CASSYSIQRSHQETQYF.

The sample holds a few counts of this clonotype. The V and J genes are TRBV7-6 and TRBJ2-3; D is perhaps TRBD2 (5 bases). Trimming removed 5 bases at V and 1 base at J, with 13 bases between. The germline gives CDR1 SGHVS, CDR2 FNYEAQ. This CDR3 comprises 15 residues. The DNA for the CDR3 is TGTGCCAGCAGCCCGGCGGGCGCCGGCACAGATACGCAGTATTTT. The encoded protein is CASSPAGAGTDTQYF.

This clonotype was seen repeatedly, ten times or more. This rearrangement joins TRBV20-1 to TRBJ2-4; 9 nucleotides agree with TRBD1. Germline lookup yields CDR1 DFQATT and CDR2 SNEGSKA (reference sequence). CDR3 length: 15 amino acids. Trimming at V came to 3 bases and at J to 6 bases, leaving 9 bases not matched to a gene. The CDR3 nucleotides are TGCAGTGCTAGTTCCGGGACAGGGACCAGAAACATTCAGTACTTC. Protein sequence: CSASSGTGTRNIQYF.

This clonotype occurred a few times. J is TRBJ1-2 and V is TRBV4-3; D is perhaps TRBD1 (6 bases). Looked up from germline, CDR1 is LGHNA and CDR2 is YSLEER. The CDR3 has 14 amino acids. V was trimmed by 0 bases and J by 3 bases, leaving 8 bases between them. CDR3 protein: CASSQERGDYGYTF. As DNA, the CDR3 is TGCGCCAGCAGCCAAGAGAGGGGGGACTATGGCTACACCTTC.

This clonotype was picked up a small number of times. This sequence joins TRBV4-3 and TRBJ1-3, with D possibly TRBD1 on 5 matching bases. The CDR3 runs to 16 residues. The ends were cut back, 0 bases at V and 0 bases at J, with 9 bases in the middle. Germline lookup yields CDR1 LGHNA and CDR2 YSLEER. CDR3 DNA: TGCGCCAGCAGCCAAGAGCCCGGGGCCTCTGGAAACACCATATATTTT. Its translation: CASSQEPGASGNTIYF.